The clone carrying this T cell receptor beta chain was recorded many times. Its antigen remains unidentified. The data were obtained in a study of regulatory T cells in long-lasting Graves disease. General study points: Researchers examined only peripheral blood and not thyroid tissue.

Both iRepertoire HTBI primers and Arm-PCR of CDR3 regions were used to build the TCR beta libraries. TCRdb redid the calling of the multiplex PCR reads with MiXCR, one entry per CDR3 protein. This repertoire shows roughly 530,000 distinct CDR3 sequences, about 16% found once; its top ten account for around 25%. The sample's time point: newly diagnosed GD, antithyroid drugs for less than 3 months. PBMCs were the source of the RNA used for TCR sequencing. The same sample was also studied in work on T cells in Graves' hyperthyroidism and ophthalmopathy. That paper states: Peripheral blood also featured most of the thyroid clonotypes expanded above 0.001.

The source is a woman aged 35-65 years with Graves disease. The sample was peripheral blood mononuclear cells (PBMCs), taken at new diagnosis, from a patient treated with antithyroid drugs.

CDR3 residues: CASSWGGTGVPDTQYF. The CDR3 region has the DNA TGTGCCAGCAGTTGGGGCGGGACAGGGGTCCCAGATACGCAGTATTTT. The J gene is TRBJ2-3, the V gene TRBV12-3 or TRBV12-4; 10 bases map to TRBD1. Unmatched junction bases numbered 8, after V lost 4 bases and J lost 4 bases. The CDR3 spans 16 residues.